The 13 T cell receptor beta chains below all came from one sample that was sequenced in a study of shared clonotypes between healthy human individuals. The table came from immunoSEQ multiplex PCR; TCRdb's copy has only in-frame clones and leaves some out. The data contain under 2,500,000 clones, about 94% of them singletons. The sequenced sample consisted of naive CD4+ T cells sorted from blood. Indicated subset: CD45RA+ positively selected. The source of these receptors is a man between 18 and 35 years old in good health.

The chain links TRBV7-3 to TRBJ2-3; the D is unclear. V was clipped by 0 bases and J by 1 base, with 11 bases between them. This CDR3 is 16 amino acids long. The germline V gene encodes CDR1 SGHTA and CDR2 FQGTGA. The CDR3 coding sequence is TGTGCCAGCAGCTTAACAGGGCAGGTTGGCACAGATACGCAGTATTTT. The encoded protein is CASSLTGQVGTDTQYF.

The chain carries TRBV21-1 and TRBJ1-4. TRBV21-1 is recorded as a pseudogene. This CDR3 comprises 15 residues. In DNA, the CDR3 is TGTGCCAGCATCCAAAGCCCACATAATACGGAAAAACTGTTTTTT. Translation: CASIQSPHNTEKLFF.

This clone was observed once. The chain combines TRBV6-1 with TRBJ1-2, with D possibly being TRBD1 (5 bases). This CDR3 is 12 amino acids long. V lost 8 bases and J lost 3, with 10 bases in between. Germline V CDR1 and CDR2: MNHNS, SASEGT. CDR3 loop: CASGRADYGYTF. CDR3 coding DNA: TGTGCCAGCGGCAGGGCCGACTATGGCTACACCTTC.

The chain links TRBV7-2 to TRBJ1-5, with D maybe TRBD1 (5 bases). This CDR3 spans 14 amino acids. With 5 bases removed from V and 7 bases from J, the gap between germline ends came to 15 bases. Germline V gene sequence: CDR1 SGHTA, CDR2 FQGNSA. The CDR3 DNA reads TGTGCCAGCAGCGTTAGCAGGGAGGGCCAGCCCCAGCATTTT. Its translation is CASSVSREGQPQHF.

This chain uses TRBV30 with TRBJ1-4; TRBD1 aligns across 9 bases. Germline trimming cut 3 bases from V and 3 bases from J; bases unmatched to any gene: 5. This CDR3 has 15 residues. CDR1 GTSNPN and CDR2 SVGIG come from the germline V gene (reference sequence). CDR3 coding DNA: TGTGCCTGGAGGAAGGGGACAGGGTCTAATGAAAAACTGTTTTTT. Translation gives CAWRKGTGSNEKLFF.

The chain recombines TRBV28 with TRBJ1-1; D might be TRBD1 (5 bases). The CDR3 covers 14 residues. Deletions cut 5 bases from V and 2 bases from J, with 12 bases between. Looked up from germline, CDR1 is MDHEN and CDR2 is SYDVKM. For the CDR3, the DNA is TGTGCCAGCAGTGTCGTGGGGCGAAACACTGAAGCTTTCTTT. The encoded protein is CASSVVGRNTEAFF.

CDR3 in DNA: TGTGCCGCACAAGAAGCGACGGAGGCTAATGGCTACACCTTC. This sequence encodes CAAQEATEANGYTF. The chain employs TRBV10-3 and TRBJ1-2; no reliable D call. The V gene's germline CDR1 is ENHRY and CDR2 SYGVKD. This CDR3 spans 14 amino acids. Trimming left V 11 bases short and J 6 bases short, with 22 bases between.

The chain carries TRBV4-3 and TRBJ1-6; TRBD1 agrees at 8 bases. Germline CDR1 LGHNA, CDR2 YSLEER. The junction had 2 bases not matched to a gene; V was cut back by 0 bases and J by 7 bases. The CDR3 sequence is 15 residues long. In nucleotides, the CDR3 is TGCGCCAGCAGCCAAGAGTGGACAGGGAATTCACCCCTCCACTTT. This sequence encodes CASSQEWTGNSPLHF.

For the CDR3, the DNA is TGTGCCAGCTTTGTAGGCGGGGGTTCCGGGGAGCTGTTTTTT. Amino acid sequence: CASFVGGGSGELFF. The chain has TRBV2 and TRBJ2-2, with 7 bases fitting TRBD2. J gave up 6 bases and V 8 bases, and 9 bases lay outside the gene matches. The CDR3 is 14 residues long. CDR1 is SNHLY and CDR2 is FYNNEI in the germline V gene.

The chain is built from TRBV21-1 and TRBJ2-5. TRBV21-1 is flagged as a pseudogene. There are 13 residues in the CDR3. For the CDR3, the DNA is TGTGCCAGCCCCCGGATCATTAGGGAGACCCAGTACTTC. Its protein product is CASPRIIRETQYF.

The chain links TRBV4-2 to TRBJ2-1; 7 bases line up with TRBD1. With V trimmed by 3 bases and J by 4 bases, 3 bases remained unmatched. CDR3 length: 14 residues. Germline CDR1 is LGHNA and CDR2 is YNFKEQ. The CDR3 region has the DNA TGTGCCAGCAGCCAGGGACAGAGTTACAATGAGCAGTTCTTC. Its translation: CASSQGQSYNEQFF.

On this clone: This CDR3 is also generated by other DNA sequences in the sample. The CDR3 protein is CAWSVGGFEAFF. In nucleotides, the CDR3 is TGTGCCTGGAGTGTTGGGGGCTTTGAAGCTTTCTTT. The rearrangement joins TRBV30 to TRBJ1-1, with a possible D match to TRBD1 (6 bases). Trimming left V 0 bases short and J 7 bases short, with 9 bases between. The CDR3 extends over 12 amino acids. Per the germline V gene, CDR1 is GTSNPN and CDR2 is SVGIG (reference sequence).

The rearrangement uses TRBV27 and TRBJ2-5, with TRBD2 as a possible D gene (7 bases). CDR3 length equals 16 residues. Trimming stripped 5 bases from V and 4 bases from J, with 20 bases between. Per the germline V gene, CDR1 is MNHEY and CDR2 is SMNVEV (reference sequence). The CDR3: CASSLGGGLRGETQYF. The CDR3 nucleotides are TGTGCCAGCAGTCTGGGAGGGGGACTAAGAGGAGAGACCCAGTACTTC.